The source of this TCR beta chain is a study of blood T cell repertoires in COVID-19. Study overall: Sites across the United States, Italy and Spain contributed samples from acute and convalescent COVID-19. The cDNA or gDNA used as material had been derived from T cells, B-cell-depleted T cells, or PBMCs.

Authors' processing steps: Quantification of nucleated cells was approximated via reference gene primer amplification. Generated by immunoSEQ multiplex PCR, the TCRdb table keeps only in-frame clones and is missing some. D and trimming were read from the DNA, whereas the V and J calls and clone size are those reported in that table. The sample includes around 70,000 clones, around 86% seen only once; the top ten take approximately 12%. Sample: peripheral blood. This receptor was obtained from a human donor in a cohort sampled during active COVID-19.

The CDR3 sequence is CSASKLTGTYNEQFF. The CDR3 DNA reads as TGCAGTGCTAGTAAGTTGACAGGGACCTACAATGAGCAGTTCTTC. The chain recombines TRBV20-1 with TRBJ2-1, with 7 bases matching TRBD1. CDR3 size: 15 residues. V shed 3 bases and J 2 bases; nucleotides not matched to a gene: 7. Per the germline V gene, CDR1 is DFQATT and CDR2 is SNEGSKA (reference sequence).